The entry below gives a single T cell receptor beta chain sequence along with its context. Its antigen is undetermined. Fresh peripheral blood, under 11 ml, yielded the PBMCs. Using RNA transcripts as the source, TCR beta CDR3 regions were amplified. HTBI primers were employed in a first-round RT-PCR of the TCR CDR3. TCRdb itself ran the multiplex PCR reads through MiXCR, one entry per CDR3 protein. The table lists hundreds of thousands of distinct CDR3 sequences, 35% to 45% of them singletons. This record belongs to a study of T cells in Graves' hyperthyroidism and ophthalmopathy. For the study at large: Once the initial diagnosis was made, peripheral blood was obtained before any treatment.

Study observations and caveats: Blood held most thyroid clonotypes expanded above 0.001 frequency.

The CDR3 contains 16 residues. Germline loops: CDR1 SGHTA, CDR2 FQGNSA. V lost 5 bases to trimming and J lost 2 bases; unmatched junction nucleotides: 5. Input material: blood. This chain links TRBV7-2 with TRBJ2-7; TRBD2 matches 14 bases. The origin of this receptor is a man in his late teens or twenties with Graves' hyperthyroidism. The CDR3 region is CASSPGLAGEAYEQYF. The CDR3, as DNA: TGTGCCAGCAGCCCGGGACTAGCGGGAGAAGCCTACGAGCAGTACTTC. Complete variable domain (other parts from reference TRBV7-2 and TRBJ2-7): GAGVSQSPSNKVTEKGKDVELRCDPISGHTALYWYRQSLGQGLEFLIYFQGNSAPDKSGLPSDRFSAERTGGSVSTLTIQRTQQEDSAVYLCASSPGLAGEAYEQYFGPGTRLTVT.